These 9 T cell receptor beta chains originate from one sample sequenced in a study of cytomegalovirus exposure and HLA in healthy donors. Primers: 60 Vbeta forward and 13 Jbeta reverse. This table comes from immunoSEQ multiplex PCR, and its TCRdb copy is limited to in-frame clones, with some not included. Of under 80,000 clones listed, 70% to 75% were seen once; the top ten hold less than 7%. Input material: PBMCs. The receptors come from a woman aged 25 to 39 in good health and CMV-seronegative.

The rearrangement uses TRBV7-9 and TRBJ2-1; the D gene is possibly TRBD2 (5 bases). Germline lookup yields CDR1 SEHNR and CDR2 FQNEAQ (reference sequence). This CDR3 has 12 amino acids. V was shortened by 7 bases and J by 13 bases, with 17 bases between the two germline ends. In nucleotides, the CDR3 is TGTGCCAGCACGGAAACCGACGGGGTACAGTTCTTC. This gives the protein CASTETDGVQFF.

On this clone: The same CDR3 also results from other DNA sequences found in this sample. V is TRBV10-3 and J is TRBJ2-1; TRBD2 is a possible D gene (5 bases). Per germline, CDR1 ENHRY and CDR2 SYGVKD. CDR3 length: 15 amino acids. V gave up 0 bases and J gave up 0 bases, with 6 bases separating them. The CDR3 sequence: CAISESGSSYNEQFF. In nucleotides, the CDR3 is TGTGCCATCAGTGAGTCGGGGAGCTCCTACAATGAGCAGTTCTTC.

The chain combines TRBV4-1 with TRBJ2-7, with unresolved D. The V end lost 1 base, the J end lost 3 bases, and 7 bases lay between the germline ends. This CDR3 spans 13 amino acids. Germline-derived CDR1 and CDR2 are MGHRA and YSYEKL. The CDR3 region is CASSQAPYYEQYF. For the CDR3, the DNA is TGCGCCAGCAGCCAAGCCCCCTACTACGAGCAGTACTTC.

The CDR3 DNA reads as TGTGCCAGCAGCCCCGGGACTAGCGGGAATGAGCAGTTCTTC. Protein: CASSPGTSGNEQFF. The V gene is TRBV7-9, the J gene TRBJ2-1, with 12 positions matching TRBD2. Germline lookup yields CDR1 SEHNR and CDR2 FQNEAQ (reference sequence). The CDR3 has 14 amino acids. With V trimmed by 5 bases and J by 7 bases, 3 bases remained unmatched.

The V and J genes are TRBV29-1 and TRBJ2-3, with TRBD2 identical over 11 bases. J lost 2 bases, V lost 5 bases, and 6 bases had no gene match. Germline V gives CDR1 SQVTM, CDR2 ANQGSEA. The CDR3 is made up of 15 amino acids. In DNA, the CDR3 is TGCAGCGTTCCCTTAGCGGGAGGGTTCACAGATACGCAGTATTTT. Translated, it gives CSVPLAGGFTDTQYF.

This clone turned up a few times. The V and J genes are TRBV15 and TRBJ1-6; D gene uncertain. CDR1 is LNHNV, CDR2 YYDKDF, per germline (reference sequence). The CDR3 contains 15 residues. The V end lost 0 bases, the J end lost 7 bases, and 10 bases lay between the germline ends. The CDR3 is CATSRDIEKNSPLHF. CDR3 nucleotides: TGTGCCACCAGCAGAGATATCGAGAAAAATTCACCCCTCCACTTT.

For this clone: The junction differs from germline at one of its ends, possibly a read error. The genes are TRBV27 and TRBJ2-1, with TRBD2 identical over 7 bases. Per the germline V gene, CDR1 is MNHEY and CDR2 is SMNVEV (reference sequence). The CDR3 totals 11 residues. The CDR3 sequence is CASSLKGREVF. CDR3 coding DNA: TGTGCCAGCAGTTTAAAAGGTCGGGAGGTCTTC.

This chain joins TRBV15 and TRBJ2-7, with D uncertain. V shed 0 bases and J shed 3 bases, with 6 bases lying between them. This CDR3 is 13 amino acids long. Germline values: CDR1 LNHNV, CDR2 YYDKDF (reference sequence). The CDR3 DNA reads as TGTGCCACCAGCAGAGATCACGGCTACGAGCAGTACTTC. It codes for CATSRDHGYEQYF.

The V gene is TRBV5-1, the J gene TRBJ2-3; 7 bases are shared with TRBD2. The germline CDR1 and CDR2 sequences are SGHRS and YFSETQ. The CDR3 covers 17 residues. V lost 4 bases, J lost 0 bases, and 11 bases stayed unmatched. CDR3 DNA: TGCGCCAGCAGCCCCCCCCTAGCGGATGCTAGCACAGATACGCAGTATTTT. As protein: CASSPPLADASTDTQYF.